The next 12 T cell receptor beta chains were all read from a single sample in a study of blood T cell repertoires in COVID-19. The protocol was immunoSEQ multiplex PCR, while the TCRdb copy is restricted to in-frame clones and leaves out a portion. In the table there are under 400,000 clones, roughly 86% of which are singletons. Specimen: PBMCs or T cells enriched from blood (not recorded which). Receptors originate from a woman in her twenties or thirties who had been exposed to COVID-19.

This rearrangement joins TRBV18 to TRBJ2-5; D gene uncertain. Germline V gives CDR1 KGHSH, CDR2 LQKENI. This CDR3 has 11 residues. The V and J ends lost 3 bases and 3 bases respectively, with 2 bases between them. DNA for the CDR3: TGTGCCAGCTCACCCAAAGAGACCCAGTACTTC. This codes for CASSPKETQYF. Filled out from reference TRBV18 and TRBJ2-5, the complete variable domain reads NAGVMQNPRHLVRRRGQEARLRCSPMKGHSHVYWYRQLPEEGLKFMVYLQKENIIDESGMPKERFSAEFPKEGPSILRIQQVVRGDSAAYFCASSPKETQYFGPGTRLLVL.

The rearrangement joins TRBV5-1 to TRBJ1-5, with TRBD1 as a possible D gene (5 bases). The CDR3 contains 14 residues. Looked up from germline, CDR1 is SGHRS and CDR2 is YFSETQ. V lost 4 bases and J lost 5, with 13 bases in between. CDR3 loop: CASSPWGGDQPQHF. The DNA of the CDR3 is TGCGCCAGCAGCCCCTGGGGCGGCGATCAGCCCCAGCATTTT.

The sample holds one count of this clone. The chain has TRBV11-2 and TRBJ1-2, with D uncertain. V was cut by 1 base and J by 6 bases, with 6 bases left in between. Germline values: CDR1 SGHAT, CDR2 FQNNGV. The CDR3 loop spans 12 amino acids. This CDR3 is CASSLAGNGYTF. The DNA for the CDR3 is TGTGCCAGCAGCTTAGCCGGGAATGGCTACACCTTC.

The chain joins TRBV16 to TRBJ2-1, with 9 bases aligning to TRBD1. This CDR3 is 16 amino acids long. V lost 3 bases to trimming and J lost 5 bases; unmatched junction nucleotides: 8. Germline V gives CDR1 KGHSY, CDR2 FQNENV. The CDR3 DNA reads TGTGCCAGCAGCCACCCCGGGACAGGGATAAACAATGAGCAGTTCTTC. Protein: CASSHPGTGINNEQFF.

The chain has TRBV11-3 and TRBJ2-5, with 10 bases lining up with TRBD2. Germline trimming cut 2 bases from V and 5 bases from J; bases unmatched to any gene: 5. Germline-derived CDR1 and CDR2 are SGHNT and YENEEA. CDR3 size: 15 residues. DNA of the CDR3: TGTGCCAGCAGCTTACCCCTAGCGGGAGTGGAGACCCAGTACTTC. Its translation is CASSLPLAGVETQYF.

The J gene is TRBJ2-1, the V gene TRBV11-2, with D unclear. V was pared by 5 bases and J by 7 bases, with 18 bases between. Germline V CDR1 and CDR2: SGHAT, FQNNGV. The CDR3 runs 15 residues. CDR3 in amino acids: CASSPQPQGANEQFF. Written as DNA, the CDR3 is TGTGCCAGCAGCCCCCAACCCCAAGGAGCTAATGAGCAGTTCTTC. Variable domain in full (rest from reference TRBV11-2 and TRBJ2-1): EAGVAQSPRYKIIEKRQSVAFWCNPISGHATLYWYQQILGQGPKLLIQFQNNGVVDDSQLPKDRFSAERLKGVDSTLKIQPAKLEDSAVYLCASSPQPQGANEQFFGPGTRLTVL.

This chain links TRBV29-1 with TRBJ1-3; 8 nucleotides align to TRBD1. The CDR3 loop spans 15 amino acids. Germline V CDR1 and CDR2: SQVTM, ANQGSEA. V shed 4 bases, J shed 1 base, and the junction held 6 bases outside the gene matches. The CDR3 is CSVGHRGASGNTIYF. For the CDR3, the DNA is TGCAGCGTTGGGCACAGGGGGGCATCTGGAAACACCATATATTTT.

In nucleotides, the CDR3 is TGTGCCAGCAGCTTAGTCGGGATGGACACCGGGGAGCTGTTTTTT. Translating gives CASSLVGMDTGELFF. The chain has TRBV7-9 and TRBJ2-2, with D perhaps TRBD2 (5 bases). The CDR3 totals 15 residues. The ends were cut back, 1 base at V and 3 bases at J, with 9 bases in the middle. CDR1 is SEHNR, CDR2 FQNEAQ, per germline (reference sequence).

The V call is TRBV7-2, the J call TRBJ2-1, with TRBD2 identical over 9 bases. V dropped 0 bases and J dropped 10; count of bases not matched to a gene: 10. CDR1 is SGHTA, CDR2 FQGNSA, per germline. This CDR3 has 16 amino acids. Here the CDR3 DNA reads TGTGCCAGCAGCTTAGCCGTTCTAGCGGGATATGGAGAGCAGTTCTTC. This encodes CASSLAVLAGYGEQFF.

The chain combines TRBV11-3 with TRBJ2-1, with D possibly being TRBD2 (6 bases). The V and J ends lost 2 bases and 9 bases respectively, with 20 bases between them. Germline V gives CDR1 SGHNT, CDR2 YENEEA. The CDR3 spans 16 residues. The CDR3, as DNA: TGTGCCAGCAGCTTAAGTTTGGCGGGACCAGCAAGTGAGCAGTTCTTC. This sequence encodes CASSLSLAGPASEQFF.

CDR3 in DNA: TGTGCCAGTAGTCCACAGGGGTTGCACGAGCAGTACTTC. Its translation: CASSPQGLHEQYF. This chain links TRBV19 with TRBJ2-7; TRBD1 agrees at 7 bases. Germline CDR1 and CDR2: LNHDA and SQIVND (reference sequence). With V trimmed by 5 bases and J by 5 bases, 6 bases remained unmatched. CDR3 size: 13 residues.

This rearrangement joins TRBV15 to TRBJ1-2; the match to TRBD1 covers 9 bases. Trimming at V came to 5 bases and at J to 0 bases, leaving 4 bases not matched to a gene. Germline V gene data show CDR1 as LNHNV and CDR2 as YYDKDF (reference sequence). This CDR3 spans 15 amino acids. As DNA, the CDR3 is TGTGCCACCAGCGGACAGGGGAGGGCTAACTATGGCTACACCTTC. Translation gives CATSGQGRANYGYTF.